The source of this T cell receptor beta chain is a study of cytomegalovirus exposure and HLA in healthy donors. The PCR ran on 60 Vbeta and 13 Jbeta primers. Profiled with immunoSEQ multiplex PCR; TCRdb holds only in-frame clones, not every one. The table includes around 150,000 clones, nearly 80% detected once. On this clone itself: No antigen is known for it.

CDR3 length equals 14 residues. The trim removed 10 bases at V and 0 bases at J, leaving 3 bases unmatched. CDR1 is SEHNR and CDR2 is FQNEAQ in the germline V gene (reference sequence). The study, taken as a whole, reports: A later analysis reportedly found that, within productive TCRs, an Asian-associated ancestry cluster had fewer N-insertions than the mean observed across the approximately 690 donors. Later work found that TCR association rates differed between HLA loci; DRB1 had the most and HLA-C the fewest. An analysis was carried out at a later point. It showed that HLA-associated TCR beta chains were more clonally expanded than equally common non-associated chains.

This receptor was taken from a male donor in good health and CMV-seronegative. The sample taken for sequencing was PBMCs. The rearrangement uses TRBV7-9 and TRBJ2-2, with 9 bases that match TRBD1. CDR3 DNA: TGTGCCATAGGACAGGGGTCGAACACCGGGGAGCTGTTTTTT. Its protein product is CAIGQGSNTGELFF.